The 14 T cell receptor beta chains below come from one sample, sequenced in a study of OX40 agonist ivuxolimab in advanced cancers. Profiling relied on immunoSEQ multiplex PCR, and the TCRdb table lists in-frame clones only, not all of them. Among about 68,000 clones, about nine tenths were seen once, and the ten largest hold under 7.5%. The sample here was CD4+ or CD8+ T cells sorted from blood, taken in a trial of the OX40 agonist ivuxolimab. These receptors all stem from an adult with an advanced solid tumor such as melanoma, head and neck, liver or kidney cancer.

The chain joins TRBV27 to TRBJ2-7; possibly TRBD1 for D (5 bases). In germline, CDR1 is MNHEY, CDR2 SMNVEV (reference sequence). Trimming removed 4 bases from V and 7 bases from J, with 11 bases in between. The CDR3 extends over 12 amino acids. The CDR3 bases are TGTGCCAGCAGTTCTCAGGGTTTGGAGCAGTACTTC. Translation: CASSSQGLEQYF.

This clone was detected once. This chain links TRBV7-8 with TRBJ1-1; tentative D call: TRBD1 (5 bases). Trimming cost V 4 bases and J 5 bases, with 11 bases left between them. Germline CDR1 and CDR2: SGHVS and FQNEAQ. This CDR3 is 13 amino acids long. Here the CDR3 DNA reads TGTGCCAGCAGCTCGGGGGTAGGAACTGAAGCTTTCTTT. Amino acid sequence: CASSSGVGTEAFF.

This clone has only a few counts. The chain carries TRBV2 and TRBJ1-2; the D is unclear. From germline, CDR1 is SNHLY and CDR2 FYNNEI. The CDR3 covers 16 residues. The germline V and J ends were trimmed by 6 bases and 0 bases, with 17 bases remaining between them. CDR3 in amino acids: CASSSSYGTTNYGYTF. CDR3 nucleotide sequence: TGTGCCAGCAGCTCGAGTTATGGAACCACTAACTATGGCTACACCTTC.

The rearrangement links TRBV19 to TRBJ2-7, with D uncertain. Trimming removed 1 base at V and 4 bases at J, with 8 bases between. CDR3 size: 13 residues. Germline CDR1 and CDR2: LNHDA and SQIVND (reference sequence). The CDR3 DNA is TGTGCCAGTAGTATAGCCCCTGGGTACGAGCAGTACTTC. Encoded protein: CASSIAPGYEQYF. The full variable domain, its missing parts supplied by reference TRBV19 and TRBJ2-7, is DGGITQSPKYLFRKEGQNVTLSCEQNLNHDAMYWYRQDPGQGLRLIYYSQIVNDFQKGDIAEGYSVSREKKESFPLTVTSAQKNPTAFYLCASSIAPGYEQYFGPGTRLTVT.

The CDR3 DNA sequence: TGTGCCAGCACCCCGGTAGGGGGGGGAGAGACCCAGTACTTC. As protein: CASTPVGGGETQYF. The chain employs TRBV27 and TRBJ2-5, with D tentatively TRBD2 (7 bases). The CDR3 extends over 14 amino acids. The germline V gene encodes CDR1 MNHEY and CDR2 SMNVEV (reference sequence). With 7 bases removed from V and 4 bases from J, the gap between germline ends came to 16 bases.

The V gene is TRBV7-8, the J gene TRBJ2-1, with D possibly being TRBD2 (7 bases). The germline V gene encodes CDR1 SGHVS and CDR2 FQNEAQ. The CDR3 runs to 14 residues. V lost 0 bases, J lost 8 bases, and 11 bases lay in between. CDR3 residues: CASSLAGGQDEQFF. Written as DNA, the CDR3 is TGTGCCAGCAGCTTAGCGGGGGGGCAGGATGAGCAGTTCTTC.

The chain combines TRBV27 with TRBJ2-2; no clear D gene. The germline gives CDR1 MNHEY, CDR2 SMNVEV (reference sequence). The CDR3 covers 14 residues. V lost 3 bases and J 1 base, leaving 6 bases between the germline ends. The CDR3 sequence is CASSFYRNTGELFF. The CDR3 DNA follows: TGTGCCAGCAGTTTTTACAGGAACACCGGGGAGCTGTTTTTT.

The V call is TRBV9, the J call TRBJ2-7; D is possibly TRBD2 (5 bases). Germline CDR1 is SGDLS and CDR2 is YYNGEE. V lost 0 bases, J lost 6 bases, and 10 bases lay in between. The length of the CDR3 is 13 residues. The DNA for the CDR3 is TGTGCCAGCAGCGTAGAAGTAACTAGCGAGCAGTACTTC. It codes for CASSVEVTSEQYF.

The chain recombines TRBV6-5 with TRBJ1-6; D might be TRBD1 (6 bases). The CDR3 extends over 15 amino acids. The germline CDR1 and CDR2 sequences are MNHEY and SVGAGI. V was clipped by 7 bases and J by 8 bases, with 18 bases between them. CDR3 protein: CASNNREGGYSPLHF. The CDR3 DNA sequence: TGTGCCAGCAACAACAGGGAAGGGGGATATTCACCCCTCCACTTT.

V gene TRBV27 combines with J gene TRBJ1-6; possibly TRBD1 for D (5 bases). The CDR3 has 16 residues. V was cut by 4 bases and J by 9 bases, with 19 bases left in between. CDR1 is MNHEY, CDR2 SMNVEV, per germline (reference sequence). CDR3 nucleotides: TGTGCCAGCAGTTGGGACCGGGACCCAAAGGGTTCACCCCTCCACTTT. Its protein is CASSWDRDPKGSPLHF.

In its sample, this clone was seen once. V usage is TRBV13 and J usage is TRBJ1-3; D uncertain. V dropped 2 bases and J dropped 0 bases, with 8 bases sitting between them. Germline V gene lookup returns CDR1 PRHDT and CDR2 FYEKMQ (reference sequence). The CDR3 length is 15 residues. CDR3 nucleotide sequence: TGTGCCAGCAGCTTACTCCGGGGCTCTGGAAACACCATATATTTT. Amino acid sequence: CASSLLRGSGNTIYF.

This clone has just one count. J is TRBJ2-1 and V is TRBV27; 8 bases map to TRBD2. Germline values: CDR1 MNHEY, CDR2 SMNVEV (reference sequence). The CDR3 is 12 residues long. The V and J ends lost 6 bases and 7 bases, in that order; junction bases with no gene match: 2. DNA of the CDR3: TGTGCCAGCAGCGTAGCGGGGAATGAGCAGTTCTTC. This translates into CASSVAGNEQFF.

The V and J genes are TRBV10-3 and TRBJ2-1; 11 nucleotides line up with TRBD2. V dropped 6 bases and J dropped 4; count of bases not matched to a gene: 11. CDR1 and CDR2 (germline): ENHRY, SYGVKD. The CDR3 length is 17 residues. CDR3 sequence (DNA): TGTGCCATCAGCGCGACCACTACTAGCGGGAGTTACAATGAGCAGTTCTTC. Translation gives CAISATTTSGSYNEQFF.

This sequence joins TRBV15 and TRBJ2-7; D gene unclear. CDR3 length: 17 amino acids. Between the trimmed V and J ends, which lost 0 bases and 7 bases, there was a span of 22 bases. Germline V gene sequence: CDR1 LNHNV, CDR2 YYDKDF (reference sequence). CDR3: CATSRDPVWHISDEQYF. The CDR3 DNA reads TGTGCCACCAGCAGAGACCCCGTGTGGCACATCTCCGATGAGCAGTACTTC.